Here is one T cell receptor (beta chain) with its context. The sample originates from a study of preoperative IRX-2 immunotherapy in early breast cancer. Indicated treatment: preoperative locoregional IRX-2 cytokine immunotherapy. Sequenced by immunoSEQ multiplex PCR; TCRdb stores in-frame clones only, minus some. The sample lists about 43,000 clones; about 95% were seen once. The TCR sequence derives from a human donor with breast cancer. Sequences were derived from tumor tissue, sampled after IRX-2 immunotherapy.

The CDR3: CASSPGTASVGQPQHF. Written as DNA, the CDR3 is TGTGCCAGCAGCCCCGGGACAGCATCGGTGGGTCAGCCCCAGCATTTT. The gene calls are TRBV7-2 and TRBJ1-5; 7 nucleotides match TRBD1. V lost 5 bases and J lost 6; bases outside the gene matches: 13. This CDR3 contains 16 residues. Looked up from germline, CDR1 is SGHTA and CDR2 is FQGNSA.